This T cell receptor beta chain was observed in a study of T cell responses to AZD1222 COVID-19 vaccine. Study-level points and caveats: Most donors were white British and more were female, and clonal diversity was possibly underestimated.

As concerns this clone: Its antigen is undetermined.

The CDR3 consists of 12 residues. V lost 3 bases and J lost 5, with 8 bases in between. CDR1 and CDR2 (germline): KGHSH, LQKENI. Sequencing was performed with immunoSEQ multiplex PCR; in TCRdb, only in-frame clones are kept and a portion is missing. The table records 100,000 to 150,000 clones, about 86% of them present only once. The clonotype originates from an adult in good health. This sequence joins TRBV18 and TRBJ2-7; possibly TRBD2 for D (6 bases). Sequencing was performed on peripheral blood, taken on day 0 of AZD1222 vaccination. The CDR3 sequence: CASSPRGDEQYF. The CDR3 nucleotides read TGTGCCAGCTCACCCCGCGGGGACGAGCAGTACTTC.